Listed below are T cell receptor beta chains from one sample, sequenced in a study of T cells in Graves' hyperthyroidism and ophthalmopathy. TCRdb itself ran the multiplex PCR reads through MiXCR, one entry per CDR3 protein. The data hold around 350,000 distinct CDR3 sequences, with roughly 17% observed a single time. Sequenced sample: blood. The receptors derive from a woman aged 30 to 39 with Graves' hyperthyroidism that later progressed to Graves' ophthalmopathy. Both conserved end residues are part of each CDR3. The order of the fields is J gene, V gene, clone size, D gene, CDR3 protein. D genes are given only for firm matches. Expanded clones are given a class, and other clones once, few, many or no size at all.

TRBJ2-5	TRBV12-3/TRBV12-4	NA	TRBD2	CASSQGTSWETQYF
TRBJ1-1	TRBV6-1	many	NA	CASSGFSGFTEAFF
TRBJ2-1	TRBV7-9	many	NA	CASSSPSREAHNEQFF
TRBJ1-2	TRBV2	NA	TRBD1	CASSEWGQDYGYTF
TRBJ2-2	TRBV9	NA	TRBD2	CASSVLAGGLDTGELFF
TRBJ2-4	TRBV27	few	NA	CASSLQGSKNIQYF
TRBJ2-7	TRBV11-2	NA	TRBD2	CASSQVLVVSGRARYEQYF
TRBJ1-2	TRBV12-3/TRBV12-4	NA	NA	CASSLAALGANYGYTF
TRBJ1-1	TRBV18	many	NA	CASSPSRDTEAFF
TRBJ2-5	TRBV10-3	few	NA	CAISEARGRQETQYF
TRBJ2-7	TRBV28	many	NA	CASSLPGAGEQYF
TRBJ2-7	TRBV28	many	TRBD2	CASSLKTSGYYEQYF
TRBJ2-7	TRBV20-1	many	NA	CSASSTYEQYF
TRBJ1-1	TRBV5-1	NA	NA	CASSLSPLGGAFF
TRBJ2-3	TRBV7-8	many	NA	CASSLELARTTDTQYF
TRBJ2-7	TRBV15	many	TRBD1	CATSRVGQGRSYEQYF
TRBJ2-7	TRBV27	NA	TRBD1	CASSPGQDQAREQYF
TRBJ1-1	TRBV30	few	TRBD1	CAWSGVRTGLANTEAYF
TRBJ2-2	TRBV3-1	many	TRBD1	CASSPQGAGELFF
TRBJ2-1	TRBV18	many	NA	CASSLARDYLSYNEQFF
TRBJ2-7	TRBV12-5	many	TRBD1	CASGSGQGAGEQYF
TRBJ1-1	TRBV29-1	many	NA	CSVEQMNTEAFF
TRBJ2-1	TRBV29-1	many	TRBD1	CSVEDWETGYNEQFF
TRBJ2-7	TRBV20-1	many	NA	CSARDPPPGGAYEQYF
TRBJ2-7	TRBV11-2	many	NA	CASSLGVGSTTAEQYF
TRBJ2-3	TRBV4-1	many	TRBD2	CASSQAAGGGDTQYF
TRBJ2-3	TRBV27	many	TRBD2	CASIMTSGGDTQYF
TRBJ2-3	TRBV3-1	many	NA	CASSPPKGTMGYTDTQYF
TRBJ2-5	TRBV20-1	NA	NA	CSAARGLETQYF
TRBJ1-6	TRBV5-8	few	NA	CASSNRQSSYNSPLHF
TRBJ2-5	TRBV20-1	many	TRBD2	CSARDVGGIQETQYF
TRBJ1-4	TRBV29-1	few	NA	CSVGFTGGEKLFF
TRBJ2-5	TRBV7-6	many	TRBD1	CASSITQGRGETQYF
TRBJ2-1	TRBV20-1	NA	TRBD1	CSASWTGGEGGSYNEQFF
TRBJ2-3	TRBV5-4	NA	TRBD1	CASSLRQGWSTDTQYF
TRBJ2-2	TRBV28	NA	NA	CASSDSTSSNTGELFF
TRBJ2-2	TRBV27	many	NA	CASSLLNTGELFF
TRBJ2-7	TRBV11-2	many	NA	CASSFTGTVSYEQYF
TRBJ2-5	TRBV2	many	NA	CASNRDIQETQYF
TRBJ2-5	TRBV12-3/TRBV12-4	many	TRBD1	CASSHAGTGWQETQYF
TRBJ2-5	TRBV28	many	NA	CASSLSYLRQALQETQYF
TRBJ2-1	TRBV19	NA	NA	CASSIGERRQFF
TRBJ1-2	TRBV4-1	NA	TRBD1	CASSRPGQGLGYTF
TRBJ2-1	TRBV29-1	many	TRBD2	CSMSGRAGEQFF